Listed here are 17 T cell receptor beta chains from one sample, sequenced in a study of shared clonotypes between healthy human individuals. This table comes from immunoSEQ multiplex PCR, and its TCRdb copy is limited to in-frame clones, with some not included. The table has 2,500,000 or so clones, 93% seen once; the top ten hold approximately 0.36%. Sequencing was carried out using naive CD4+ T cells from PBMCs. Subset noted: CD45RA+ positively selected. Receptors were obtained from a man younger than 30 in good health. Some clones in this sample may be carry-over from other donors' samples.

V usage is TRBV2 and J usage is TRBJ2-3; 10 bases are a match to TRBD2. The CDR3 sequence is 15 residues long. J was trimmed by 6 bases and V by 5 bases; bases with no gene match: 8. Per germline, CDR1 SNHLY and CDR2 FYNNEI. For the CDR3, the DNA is TGTGCCAGCAGTTCACTAGCGGGAAATCTGGATACGCAGTATTTT. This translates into CASSSLAGNLDTQYF.

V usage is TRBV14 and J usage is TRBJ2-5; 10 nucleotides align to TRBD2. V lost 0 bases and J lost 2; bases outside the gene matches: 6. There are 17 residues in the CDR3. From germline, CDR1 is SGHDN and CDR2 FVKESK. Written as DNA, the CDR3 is TGTGCCAGCAGCCAAGATCGGGGACTAGCGAGGCAAGAGACCCAGTACTTC. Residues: CASSQDRGLARQETQYF.

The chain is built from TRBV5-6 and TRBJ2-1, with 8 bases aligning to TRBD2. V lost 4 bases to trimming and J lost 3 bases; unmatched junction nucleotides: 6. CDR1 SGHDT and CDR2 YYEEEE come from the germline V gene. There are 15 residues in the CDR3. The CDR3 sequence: CASSPLAGRYNEQFF. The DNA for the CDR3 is TGTGCCAGCAGCCCCCTAGCGGGCCGCTACAATGAGCAGTTCTTC.

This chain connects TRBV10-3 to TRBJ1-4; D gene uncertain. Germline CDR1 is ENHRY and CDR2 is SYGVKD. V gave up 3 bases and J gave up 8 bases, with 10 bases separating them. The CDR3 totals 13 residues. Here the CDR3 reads CAISDGLWEKLFF. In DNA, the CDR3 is TGTGCCATCAGTGACGGGCTTTGGGAAAAACTGTTTTTT.

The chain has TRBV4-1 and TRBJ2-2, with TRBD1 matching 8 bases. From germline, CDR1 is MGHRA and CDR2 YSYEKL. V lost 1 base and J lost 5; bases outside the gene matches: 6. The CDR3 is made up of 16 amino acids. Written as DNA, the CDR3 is TGCGCCAGCAGCCAAGTTCGGCAGGGGGCGACCGGGGAGCTGTTTTTT. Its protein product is CASSQVRQGATGELFF.

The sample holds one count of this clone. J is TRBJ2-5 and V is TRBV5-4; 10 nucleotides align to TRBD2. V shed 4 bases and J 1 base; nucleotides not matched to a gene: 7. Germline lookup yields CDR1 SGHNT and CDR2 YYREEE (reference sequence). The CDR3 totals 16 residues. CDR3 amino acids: CASSPGLAASQETQYF. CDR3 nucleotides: TGTGCCAGCAGCCCTGGACTAGCGGCCTCCCAAGAGACCCAGTACTTC.

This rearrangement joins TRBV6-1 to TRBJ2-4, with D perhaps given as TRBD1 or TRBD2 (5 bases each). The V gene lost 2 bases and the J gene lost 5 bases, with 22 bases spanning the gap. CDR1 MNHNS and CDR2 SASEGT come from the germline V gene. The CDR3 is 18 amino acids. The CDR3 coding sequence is TGTGCCAGCAGTGAACAAGGGGCAGGACTGGGGCGTGAAAACATTCAGTACTTC. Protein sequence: CASSEQGAGLGRENIQYF.

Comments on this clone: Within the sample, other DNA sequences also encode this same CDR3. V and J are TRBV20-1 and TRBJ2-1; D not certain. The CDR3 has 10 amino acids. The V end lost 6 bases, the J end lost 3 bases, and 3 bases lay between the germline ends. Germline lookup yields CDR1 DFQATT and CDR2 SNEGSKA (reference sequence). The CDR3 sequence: CSANYNEQFF. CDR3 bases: TGCAGTGCAAACTACAATGAGCAGTTCTTC.

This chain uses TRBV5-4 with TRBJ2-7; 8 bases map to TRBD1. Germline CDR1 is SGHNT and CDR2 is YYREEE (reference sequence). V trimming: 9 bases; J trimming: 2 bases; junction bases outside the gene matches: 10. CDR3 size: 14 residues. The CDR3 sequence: CAMAAPGQAYEQYF. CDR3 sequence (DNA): TGTGCCATGGCTGCCCCGGGACAGGCCTACGAGCAGTACTTC.

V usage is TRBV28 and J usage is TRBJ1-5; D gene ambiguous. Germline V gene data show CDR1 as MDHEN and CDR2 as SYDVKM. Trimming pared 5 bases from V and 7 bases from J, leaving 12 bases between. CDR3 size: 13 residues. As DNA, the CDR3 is TGTGCCAGCAGTCCGGAGGTTGGGCAGCCCCAGCATTTT. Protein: CASSPEVGQPQHF.

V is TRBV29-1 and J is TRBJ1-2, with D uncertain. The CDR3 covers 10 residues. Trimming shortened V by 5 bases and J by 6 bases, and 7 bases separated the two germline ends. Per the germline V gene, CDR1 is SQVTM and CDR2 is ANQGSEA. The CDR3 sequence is CSVRGNGYTF. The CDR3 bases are TGCAGCGTTAGAGGGAATGGCTACACCTTC.

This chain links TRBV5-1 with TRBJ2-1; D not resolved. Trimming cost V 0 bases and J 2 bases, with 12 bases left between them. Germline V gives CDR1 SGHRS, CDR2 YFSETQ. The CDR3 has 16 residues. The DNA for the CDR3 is TGCGCCAGCAGCTTGGTTTTAGGCGTGGCCTACAATGAGCAGTTCTTC. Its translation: CASSLVLGVAYNEQFF. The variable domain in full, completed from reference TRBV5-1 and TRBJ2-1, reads KAGVTQTPRYLIKTRGQQVTLSCSPISGHRSVSWYQQTPGQGLQFLFEYFSETQRNKGNFPGRFSGRQFSNSRSEMNVSTLELGDSALYLCASSLVLGVAYNEQFFGPGTRLTVL.

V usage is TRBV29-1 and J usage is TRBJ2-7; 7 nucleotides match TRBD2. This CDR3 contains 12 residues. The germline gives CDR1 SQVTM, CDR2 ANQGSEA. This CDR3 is CSARGESYEQYF. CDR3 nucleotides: TGCAGTGCCCGGGGGGAGTCCTACGAGCAGTACTTC.

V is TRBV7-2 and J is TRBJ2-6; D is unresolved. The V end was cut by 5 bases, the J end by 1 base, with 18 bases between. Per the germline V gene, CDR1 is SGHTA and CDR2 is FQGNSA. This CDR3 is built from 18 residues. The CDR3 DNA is TGTGCCAGCAGCCCTTGGGTCCTGTTAGGATCTGGGGCCAACGTCCTGACTTTC. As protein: CASSPWVLLGSGANVLTF.

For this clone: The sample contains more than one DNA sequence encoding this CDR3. Written as DNA, the CDR3 is TGTGCCTGGAGTGCTGGATTCTCCTACGAGCAGTACTTC. Its translation is CAWSAGFSYEQYF. J is TRBJ2-7 and V is TRBV30; D is uncertain. This CDR3 is built from 13 residues. Germline V gene lookup returns CDR1 GTSNPN and CDR2 SVGIG (reference sequence). V lost 1 base, J lost 0 bases, and 7 bases lay in between.

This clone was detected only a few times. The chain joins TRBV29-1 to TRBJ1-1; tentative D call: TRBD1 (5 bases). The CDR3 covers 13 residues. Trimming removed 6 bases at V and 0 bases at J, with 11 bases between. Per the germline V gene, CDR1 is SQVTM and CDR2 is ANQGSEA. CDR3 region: CSVLRQLNTEAFF. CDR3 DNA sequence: TGCAGCGTACTCAGACAGCTGAACACTGAAGCTTTCTTT.

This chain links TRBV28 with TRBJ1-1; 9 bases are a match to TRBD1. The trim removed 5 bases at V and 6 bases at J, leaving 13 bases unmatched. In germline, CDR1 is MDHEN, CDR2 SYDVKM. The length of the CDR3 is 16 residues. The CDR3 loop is CASSLTEGTGYPEAFF. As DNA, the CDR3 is TGTGCCAGCAGTCTGACGGAGGGGACAGGGTACCCTGAAGCTTTCTTT.